This is a list of T cell receptor beta chains from one sample in a study of blood T cell repertoires in COVID-19. Assay used: immunoSEQ multiplex PCR; TCRdb lists only in-frame clones, some missing. The sample holds 200,000 to 250,000 clones; 75% to 90% are singletons and the top ten take about 3.5%. Sequences were obtained from PBMCs or T cells enriched from blood (not recorded which). Receptors were obtained from a woman in her 30s who had been exposed to COVID-19. CDR3s include the opening cysteine and the closing phenylalanine or tryptophan.

V,CDR3
TRBV4-1,CASSQPGRDRGHTAFF
TRBV4-2,CASSQDQTLYNEQFF
TRBV2,CASSVAEKLFF
TRBV2,CASGRDTGELFF
TRBV7-9,CASRNTGGEDTQYF
TRBV30,CAWSTSGGSWNEQFF
TRBV14,CASSPPGGRGAEQYF
TRBV5-1,CASSYTGLAGMNTGELFF
TRBV5-5,CASSSGTGISPLHF
TRBV28,CASSSPTQGTGEAFF
TRBV7-6,CASSLRRGQGVSEQYF
TRBV7-9,CASSALTGNRPYF
TRBV10-1,CASSHQREYSYNEQFF
TRBV9,CASSPRGSSGYTF
TRBV29-1,CSVTLTGWSQETQYF
TRBV30,CAWSEGWYRAPNNAKNIQYF
TRBV12-3/TRBV12-4,CASSFSLNTEAFF